This T cell receptor beta chain originates from a study of T cells in Graves' hyperthyroidism and ophthalmopathy. Germline V gene data show CDR1 as LNHNV and CDR2 as YYDKDF (reference sequence). The J segment lost 2 bases and the V segment lost 1 base, leaving 9 bases of the junction unmatched. This CDR3 comprises 18 residues. RNA transcripts yielded amplified TCR beta CDR3 regions. Primed by the HTBI set, a first-round RT-PCR was run on the TCR CDR3. One entry per CDR3 protein results from TCRdb running MiXCR on the multiplex PCR reads. The sample contains hundreds of thousands of distinct CDR3 sequences, roughly 37% of which appear only once. The sample holds many counts of this clonotype.

The chain is built from TRBV15 and TRBJ2-5; TRBD2 aligns across 11 bases. The origin of this receptor is a man younger than 35 with Graves' hyperthyroidism. Material: blood. The CDR3 bases are TGTGCCACCAGCAGAGGCCCAGTGGTAGCGGGAGGGCAAGAGACCCAGTACTTC. It yields the protein CATSRGPVVAGGQETQYF.